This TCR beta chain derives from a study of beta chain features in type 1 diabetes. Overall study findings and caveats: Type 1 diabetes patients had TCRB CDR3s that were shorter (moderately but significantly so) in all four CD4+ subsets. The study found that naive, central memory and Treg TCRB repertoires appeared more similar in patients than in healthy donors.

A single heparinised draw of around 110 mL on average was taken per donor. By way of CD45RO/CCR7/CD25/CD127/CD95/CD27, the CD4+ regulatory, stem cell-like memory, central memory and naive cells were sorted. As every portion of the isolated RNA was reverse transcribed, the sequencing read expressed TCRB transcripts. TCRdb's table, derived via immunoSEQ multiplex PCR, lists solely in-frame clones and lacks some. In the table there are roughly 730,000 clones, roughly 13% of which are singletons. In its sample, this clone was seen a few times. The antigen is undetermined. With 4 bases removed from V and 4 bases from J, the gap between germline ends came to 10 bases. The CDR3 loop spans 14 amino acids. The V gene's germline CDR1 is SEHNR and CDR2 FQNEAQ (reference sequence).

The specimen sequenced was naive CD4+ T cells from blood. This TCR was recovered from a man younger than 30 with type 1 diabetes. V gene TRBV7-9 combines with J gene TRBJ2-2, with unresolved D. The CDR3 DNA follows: TGTGCCAGCAGCTCCGATACCCTCACCGGGGAGCTGTTTTTT. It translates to CASSSDTLTGELFF.